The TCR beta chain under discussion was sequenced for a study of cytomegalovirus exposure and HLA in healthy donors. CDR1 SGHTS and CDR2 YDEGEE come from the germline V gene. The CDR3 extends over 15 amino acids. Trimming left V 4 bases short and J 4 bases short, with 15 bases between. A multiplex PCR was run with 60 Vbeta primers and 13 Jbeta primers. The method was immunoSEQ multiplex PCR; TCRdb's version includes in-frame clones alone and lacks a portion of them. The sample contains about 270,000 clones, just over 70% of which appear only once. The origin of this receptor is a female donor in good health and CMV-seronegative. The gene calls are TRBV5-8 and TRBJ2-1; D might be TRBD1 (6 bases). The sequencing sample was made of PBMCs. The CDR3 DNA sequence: TGTGCCAGCAGCCGGACAGCTGGCGGTTACAATGAGCAGTTCTTC. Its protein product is CASSRTAGGYNEQFF.